This is a list of T cell receptor beta chains from one sample in a study of OX40 agonist ivuxolimab in advanced cancers. Produced via immunoSEQ multiplex PCR; TCRdb's table is partial and in-frame only. The sample contains around 50,000 clones, about 90% of which appear only once. Material: CD4+ or CD8+ T cells sorted from blood, obtained in a trial of the OX40 agonist ivuxolimab. The receptors were gathered from an adult with an advanced solid tumor such as melanoma, head and neck, liver or kidney cancer. CDR3s include the opening cysteine and the closing phenylalanine or tryptophan. D genes are given only for firm matches.

v_call: TRBV28; cdr3_length: 14; d_call: .; cdr3_aa: CASTAVGDGETQYF
v_call: TRBV6-5; cdr3_length: 16; d_call: .; cdr3_aa: CASSYSRNGDFDTQYF
v_call: TRBV5-1; cdr3_length: 17; d_call: TRBD1; cdr3_aa: CASSLDGPGQDSYEQYF
v_call: TRBV7-8; cdr3_length: 16; d_call: .; cdr3_aa: CASSPLGSGDRNIQYF
v_call: TRBV9; cdr3_length: 14; d_call: .; cdr3_aa: CASSVAGAGGELFF
v_call: TRBV5-4; cdr3_length: 15; d_call: .; cdr3_aa: CASDTSGRMNTEAFF
v_call: TRBV7-2; cdr3_length: 14; d_call: .; cdr3_aa: CASSFPTSTYEQYF
v_call: TRBV19; cdr3_length: 11; d_call: .; cdr3_aa: CASGVAEKLFF
v_call: TRBV28; cdr3_length: 12; d_call: .; cdr3_aa: CASRTGMDTQYF
v_call: TRBV30; cdr3_length: 12; d_call: .; cdr3_aa: CAWVGVGYGYTF
v_call: TRBV6-1; cdr3_length: 16; d_call: .; cdr3_aa: CASSDVPGASKNIQYF
v_call: TRBV7-9; cdr3_length: 14; d_call: .; cdr3_aa: CASSSPAGSRTLHF
v_call: TRBV7-2; cdr3_length: 15; d_call: .; cdr3_aa: CASSYISRIEHEQYF
v_call: TRBV27; cdr3_length: 13; d_call: TRBD2; cdr3_aa: CASCIRLAHEQFF
v_call: TRBV9; cdr3_length: 15; d_call: TRBD2; cdr3_aa: CASRQGTSVRGEQFF
v_call: TRBV27; cdr3_length: 15; d_call: TRBD2; cdr3_aa: CASSLRAGGYNEQFF
v_call: TRBV7-8; cdr3_length: 19; d_call: .; cdr3_aa: CASSLFRQVRNGDQETQYF
v_call: TRBV6-5; cdr3_length: 15; d_call: TRBD1; cdr3_aa: CASSYGQEPTGELFF
v_call: TRBV10-3; cdr3_length: 17; d_call: TRBD1; cdr3_aa: CAISSGTGVSYNSPLHF
v_call: TRBV4-1; cdr3_length: 15; d_call: TRBD1; cdr3_aa: CASSQGAGGSGGYTF
v_call: TRBV21-1; cdr3_length: 11; d_call: .; cdr3_aa: CAFRGRNEQFF
v_call: TRBV28; cdr3_length: 14; d_call: TRBD1; cdr3_aa: CASSPGTVKETQYF
v_call: TRBV19; cdr3_length: 15; d_call: TRBD2; cdr3_aa: CASSSIGSGTHEQYF
v_call: TRBV7-9; cdr3_length: 14; d_call: .; cdr3_aa: CASLGQGQPYEQYF
v_call: TRBV6-5; cdr3_length: 13; d_call: .; cdr3_aa: CASSYSLSYEQYF
v_call: TRBV10-3; cdr3_length: 14; d_call: .; cdr3_aa: CAISESRGTGELFF
v_call: TRBV28; cdr3_length: 14; d_call: .; cdr3_aa: CASSLSYSNQPQHF
v_call: TRBV7-6; cdr3_length: 20; d_call: .; cdr3_aa: CASSSPPGGRGLGSGNTIYF
v_call: TRBV7-2; cdr3_length: 15; d_call: .; cdr3_aa: CASSSDSRAGYEQYF
v_call: TRBV6-6; cdr3_length: 12; d_call: .; cdr3_aa: CASTQGYNEQFF
v_call: TRBV4-3; cdr3_length: 14; d_call: .; cdr3_aa: CASSQVARANEQFF
v_call: TRBV9; cdr3_length: 16; d_call: .; cdr3_aa: CASSVGGAVYQETQYF
v_call: TRBV27; cdr3_length: 16; d_call: .; cdr3_aa: CASSLSRTANTGELFF
v_call: TRBV11-2; cdr3_length: 16; d_call: TRBD1; cdr3_aa: CASSLEISGGQGGYTF
v_call: TRBV9; cdr3_length: 15; d_call: .; cdr3_aa: CASSVGSHPSYEQYF
v_call: TRBV11-2; cdr3_length: 16; d_call: .; cdr3_aa: CASSQASSFGVNEQFF
v_call: TRBV14; cdr3_length: 13; d_call: TRBD1; cdr3_aa: CARSRTGPYEQYF
v_call: TRBV25-1; cdr3_length: 15; d_call: TRBD1; cdr3_aa: CASIGDRGRPGELFF
v_call: TRBV10-3; cdr3_length: 14; d_call: TRBD1; cdr3_aa: CAINADRANTEAFF
v_call: TRBV9; cdr3_length: 19; d_call: TRBD2; cdr3_aa: CASSHNRGPSGGDSYEQYF
v_call: TRBV25-1; cdr3_length: 15; d_call: .; cdr3_aa: CASSEYSDSTGELFF
v_call: TRBV25-1; cdr3_length: 12; d_call: .; cdr3_aa: CASSESMETQYF
v_call: TRBV5-8; cdr3_length: 17; d_call: .; cdr3_aa: CASSLGLEGASTGELFF
v_call: TRBV29-1; cdr3_length: 11; d_call: TRBD1; cdr3_aa: CSATGDYEQYF
v_call: TRBV5-1; cdr3_length: 16; d_call: TRBD2; cdr3_aa: CASSLYGRGAADTQYF
v_call: TRBV18; cdr3_length: 16; d_call: TRBD2; cdr3_aa: CASSRTSGGSYNEQFF
v_call: TRBV30; cdr3_length: 13; d_call: TRBD2; cdr3_aa: CAWTAGGASTQYF
v_call: TRBV19; cdr3_length: 14; d_call: .; cdr3_aa: CASSIDRGTGELFF
v_call: TRBV4-1; cdr3_length: 16; d_call: .; cdr3_aa: CASTHSGPLANYGYTF
v_call: TRBV21-1; cdr3_length: 11; d_call: .; cdr3_aa: CAHIWGTEAFF
v_call: TRBV10-1; cdr3_length: 11; d_call: TRBD1; cdr3_aa: CAGQGPDTQYF
v_call: TRBV7-8; cdr3_length: 15; d_call: .; cdr3_aa: CASSPSSVGVDEQFF
v_call: TRBV28; cdr3_length: 17; d_call: .; cdr3_aa: CASSNNYQARGYYEQYF
v_call: TRBV14; cdr3_length: 16; d_call: TRBD1; cdr3_aa: CASSPLNRGDYNEQFF
v_call: TRBV9; cdr3_length: 17; d_call: TRBD1; cdr3_aa: CASSASGTGSSGNTIYF
v_call: TRBV6-5; cdr3_length: 13; d_call: .; cdr3_aa: CASQNGGTYEQYF
v_call: TRBV10-1; cdr3_length: 18; d_call: .; cdr3_aa: CARTPREGADVNTGELFF